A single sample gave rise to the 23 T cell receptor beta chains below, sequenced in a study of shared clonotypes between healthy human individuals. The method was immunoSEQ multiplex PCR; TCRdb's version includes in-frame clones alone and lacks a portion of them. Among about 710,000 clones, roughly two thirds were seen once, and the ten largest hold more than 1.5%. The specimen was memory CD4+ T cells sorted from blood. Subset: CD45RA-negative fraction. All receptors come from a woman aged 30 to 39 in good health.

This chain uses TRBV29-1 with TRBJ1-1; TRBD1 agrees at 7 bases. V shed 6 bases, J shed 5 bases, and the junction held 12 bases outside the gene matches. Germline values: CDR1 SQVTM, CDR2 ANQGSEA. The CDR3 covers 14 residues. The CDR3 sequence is CSVSLDRVGTEAFF. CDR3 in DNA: TGCAGCGTGTCCCTTGACAGGGTAGGGACTGAAGCTTTCTTT.

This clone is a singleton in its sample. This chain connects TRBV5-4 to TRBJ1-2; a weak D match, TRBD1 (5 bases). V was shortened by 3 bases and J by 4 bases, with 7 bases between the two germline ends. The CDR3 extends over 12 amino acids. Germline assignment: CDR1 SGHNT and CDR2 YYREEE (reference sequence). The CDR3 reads CASSSGSYGYTF. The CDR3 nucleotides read TGTGCCAGCAGCTCAGGGTCCTATGGCTACACCTTC.

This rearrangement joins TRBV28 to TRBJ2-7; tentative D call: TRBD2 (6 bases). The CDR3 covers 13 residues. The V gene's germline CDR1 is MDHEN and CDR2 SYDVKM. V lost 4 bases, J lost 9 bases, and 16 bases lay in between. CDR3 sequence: CASSWGEIEGQYF. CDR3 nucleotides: TGTGCCAGCAGTTGGGGGGAGATCGAGGGGCAGTACTTC.

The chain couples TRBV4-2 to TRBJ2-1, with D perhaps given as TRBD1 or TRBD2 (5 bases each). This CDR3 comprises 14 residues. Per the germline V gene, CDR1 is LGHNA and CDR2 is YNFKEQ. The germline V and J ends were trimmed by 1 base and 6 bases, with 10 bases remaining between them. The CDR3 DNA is TGTGCCAGCAGCCAAGTATCGGGGCGCAATGAGCAGTTCTTC. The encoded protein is CASSQVSGRNEQFF.

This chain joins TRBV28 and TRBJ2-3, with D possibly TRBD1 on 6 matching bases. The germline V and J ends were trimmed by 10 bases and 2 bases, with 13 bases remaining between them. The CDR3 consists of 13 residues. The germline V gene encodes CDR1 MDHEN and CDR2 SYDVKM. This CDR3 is CAIRQANTDTQYF. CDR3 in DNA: TGTGCCATTCGACAGGCGAACACAGATACGCAGTATTTT.

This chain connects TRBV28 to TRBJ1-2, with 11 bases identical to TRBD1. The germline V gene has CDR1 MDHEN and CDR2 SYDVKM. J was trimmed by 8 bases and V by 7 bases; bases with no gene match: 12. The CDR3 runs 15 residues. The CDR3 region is CASTHSGQGAIGYTF. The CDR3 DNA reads TGTGCCAGCACCCACTCCGGACAGGGGGCGATCGGCTACACCTTC.

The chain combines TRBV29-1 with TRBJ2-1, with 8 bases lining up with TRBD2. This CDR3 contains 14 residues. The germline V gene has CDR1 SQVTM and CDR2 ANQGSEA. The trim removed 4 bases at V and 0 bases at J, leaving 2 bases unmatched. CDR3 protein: CSVVLADSYNEQFF. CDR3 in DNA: TGCAGCGTTGTACTAGCGGACTCCTACAATGAGCAGTTCTTC.

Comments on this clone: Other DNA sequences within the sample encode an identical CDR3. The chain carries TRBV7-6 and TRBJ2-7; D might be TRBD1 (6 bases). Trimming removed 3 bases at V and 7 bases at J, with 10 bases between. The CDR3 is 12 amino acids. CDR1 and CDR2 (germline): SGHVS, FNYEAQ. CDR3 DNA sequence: TGTGCCAGCAGCTTTACAGGGAAAGAGCAGTACTTC. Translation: CASSFTGKEQYF.

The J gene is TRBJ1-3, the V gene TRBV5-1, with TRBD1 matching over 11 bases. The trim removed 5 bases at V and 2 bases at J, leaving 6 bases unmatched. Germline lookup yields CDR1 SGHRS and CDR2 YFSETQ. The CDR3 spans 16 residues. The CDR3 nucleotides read TGCGCCAGCAGGGAGGGACAGGGGGTCGCTGGAAACACCATATATTTT. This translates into CASREGQGVAGNTIYF.

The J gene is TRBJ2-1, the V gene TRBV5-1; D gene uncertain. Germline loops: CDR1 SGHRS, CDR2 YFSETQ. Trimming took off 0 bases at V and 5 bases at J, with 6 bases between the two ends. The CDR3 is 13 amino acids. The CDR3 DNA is TGCGCCAGCAGCTTGGTCGTCCACAATGAGCAGTTCTTC. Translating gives CASSLVVHNEQFF.

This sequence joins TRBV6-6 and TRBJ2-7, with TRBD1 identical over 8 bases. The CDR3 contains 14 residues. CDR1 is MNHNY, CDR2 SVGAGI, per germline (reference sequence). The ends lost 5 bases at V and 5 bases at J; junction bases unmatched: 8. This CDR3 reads CASSLGTGGDEQYF. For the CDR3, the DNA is TGTGCCAGCAGTCTCGGGACAGGAGGTGACGAGCAGTACTTC.

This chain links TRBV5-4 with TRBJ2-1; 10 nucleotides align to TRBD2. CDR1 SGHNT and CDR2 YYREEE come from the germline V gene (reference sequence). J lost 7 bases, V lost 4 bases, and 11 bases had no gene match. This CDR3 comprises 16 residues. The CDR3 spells CASSPLASGSWNEQFF. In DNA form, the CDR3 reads TGTGCCAGCAGCCCGCTCGCTAGCGGGAGTTGGAATGAGCAGTTCTTC.

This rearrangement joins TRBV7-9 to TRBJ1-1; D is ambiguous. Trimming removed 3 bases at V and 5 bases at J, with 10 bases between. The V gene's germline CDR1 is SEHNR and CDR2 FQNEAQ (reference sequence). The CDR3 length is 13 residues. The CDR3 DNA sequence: TGTGCCAGCAGCTTTGTGAGGGAAACTGAAGCTTTCTTT. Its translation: CASSFVRETEAFF.

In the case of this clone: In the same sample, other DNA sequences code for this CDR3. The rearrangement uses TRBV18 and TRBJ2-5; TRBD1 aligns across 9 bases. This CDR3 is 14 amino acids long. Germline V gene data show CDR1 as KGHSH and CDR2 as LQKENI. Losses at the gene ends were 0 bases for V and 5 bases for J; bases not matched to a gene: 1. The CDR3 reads CASSPPGQGETQYF. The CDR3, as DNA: TGTGCCAGCTCACCACCCGGACAGGGGGAGACCCAGTACTTC.

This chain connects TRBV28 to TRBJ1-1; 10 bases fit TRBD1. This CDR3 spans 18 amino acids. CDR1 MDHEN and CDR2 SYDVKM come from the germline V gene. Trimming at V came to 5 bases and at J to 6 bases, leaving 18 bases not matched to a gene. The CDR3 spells CASSLTPRLGQGYPEAFF. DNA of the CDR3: TGTGCCAGCAGTCTGACCCCGCGCCTGGGACAGGGGTACCCTGAAGCTTTCTTT.

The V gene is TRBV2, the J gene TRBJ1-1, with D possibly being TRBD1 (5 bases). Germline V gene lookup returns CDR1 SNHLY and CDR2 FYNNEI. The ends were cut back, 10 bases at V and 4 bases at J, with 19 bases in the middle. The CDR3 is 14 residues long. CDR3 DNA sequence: TGTGCCACCTTAAGCCAGGGCGGAGGCACTGAAGCTTTCTTT. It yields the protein CATLSQGGGTEAFF.

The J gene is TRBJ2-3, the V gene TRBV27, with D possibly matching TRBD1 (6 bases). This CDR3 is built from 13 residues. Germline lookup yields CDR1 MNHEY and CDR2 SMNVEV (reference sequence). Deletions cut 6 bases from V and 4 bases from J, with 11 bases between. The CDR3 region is CASREQGPDTQYF. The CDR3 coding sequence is TGTGCCAGCAGGGAACAGGGACCAGATACGCAGTATTTT.

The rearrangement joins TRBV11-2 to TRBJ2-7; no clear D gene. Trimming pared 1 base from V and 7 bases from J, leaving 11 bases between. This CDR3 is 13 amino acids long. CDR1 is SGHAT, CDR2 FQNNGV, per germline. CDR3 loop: CASSLGVEREQYF. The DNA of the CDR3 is TGTGCCAGCAGCTTAGGGGTAGAAAGGGAGCAGTACTTC.

In nucleotides, the CDR3 is TGCGCCAGCAGCTTTAGGCAGAGACCGAACACCGGGGAGCTGTTTTTT. This codes for CASSFRQRPNTGELFF. The chain links TRBV5-1 to TRBJ2-2, with D hard to call. The CDR3 sequence is 16 residues long. From germline, CDR1 is SGHRS and CDR2 YFSETQ. V was clipped by 2 bases and J by 0 bases, with 11 bases between them.

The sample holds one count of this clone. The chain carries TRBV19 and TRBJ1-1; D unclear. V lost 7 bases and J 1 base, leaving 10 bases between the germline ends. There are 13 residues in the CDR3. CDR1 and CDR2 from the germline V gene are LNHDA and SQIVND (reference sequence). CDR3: CASTTPRNTEAFF. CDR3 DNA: TGTGCCAGTACGACCCCACGGAACACTGAAGCTTTCTTT.

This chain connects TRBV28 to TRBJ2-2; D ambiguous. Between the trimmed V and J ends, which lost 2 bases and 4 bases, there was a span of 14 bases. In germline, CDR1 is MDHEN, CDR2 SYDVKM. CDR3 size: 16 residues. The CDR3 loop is CASSLALSTSTGELFF. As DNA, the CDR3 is TGTGCCAGCAGTTTAGCGCTAAGTACGTCCACCGGGGAGCTGTTTTTT.

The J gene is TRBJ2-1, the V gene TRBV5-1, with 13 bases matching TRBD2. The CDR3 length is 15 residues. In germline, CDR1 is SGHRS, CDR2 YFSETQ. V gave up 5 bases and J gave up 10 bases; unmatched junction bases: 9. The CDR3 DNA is TGCGCCAGCAGGCCTGGGACTAGCGGGGTGGGAGAGCAGTTCTTC. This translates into CASRPGTSGVGEQFF. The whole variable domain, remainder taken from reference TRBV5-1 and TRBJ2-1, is KAGVTQTPRYLIKTRGQQVTLSCSPISGHRSVSWYQQTPGQGLQFLFEYFSETQRNKGNFPGRFSGRQFSNSRSEMNVSTLELGDSALYLCASRPGTSGVGEQFFGPGTRLTVL.

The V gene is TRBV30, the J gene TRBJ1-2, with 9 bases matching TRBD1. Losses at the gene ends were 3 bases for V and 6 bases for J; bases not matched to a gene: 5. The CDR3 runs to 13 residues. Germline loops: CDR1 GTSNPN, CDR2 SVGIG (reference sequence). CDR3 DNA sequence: TGTGCCTGGAGCCTACAGGGGGCGCATGGCTACACCTTC. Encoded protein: CAWSLQGAHGYTF.